This T cell receptor (beta chain) was recovered during a study of graft-versus-host responses after intestinal transplantation. As to this clone: Its specificity is unknown.

The assay was immunoSEQ multiplex PCR, and TCRdb's table has in-frame clones only and misses some. The sample has about 10,000 clones, 90% to 95% seen once. Deletions cut 3 bases from V and 2 bases from J, with 9 bases between. Germline V gene lookup returns CDR1 SGDLS and CDR2 YYNGEE. The CDR3 is made up of 13 amino acids. Whole-study results and caveats: There was an association between peak levels of circulating GvH clones and early post-transplant HvG declines. In patients with graft-donor T cell macrochimerism, allograft graft-versus-host to host-versus-graft clonal ratios were high.

The chain joins TRBV9 to TRBJ2-7, with D perhaps TRBD1 (6 bases). This sequence was found in a human patient who received an intestinal transplant, so some T cells may come from the graft donor. Sequenced material: PBMCs, taken approximately 68 days after transplant. This CDR3 reads CASSASGAYEQYF. CDR3 nucleotide sequence: TGTGCCAGCAGCGCCTCAGGGGCCTACGAGCAGTACTTC.